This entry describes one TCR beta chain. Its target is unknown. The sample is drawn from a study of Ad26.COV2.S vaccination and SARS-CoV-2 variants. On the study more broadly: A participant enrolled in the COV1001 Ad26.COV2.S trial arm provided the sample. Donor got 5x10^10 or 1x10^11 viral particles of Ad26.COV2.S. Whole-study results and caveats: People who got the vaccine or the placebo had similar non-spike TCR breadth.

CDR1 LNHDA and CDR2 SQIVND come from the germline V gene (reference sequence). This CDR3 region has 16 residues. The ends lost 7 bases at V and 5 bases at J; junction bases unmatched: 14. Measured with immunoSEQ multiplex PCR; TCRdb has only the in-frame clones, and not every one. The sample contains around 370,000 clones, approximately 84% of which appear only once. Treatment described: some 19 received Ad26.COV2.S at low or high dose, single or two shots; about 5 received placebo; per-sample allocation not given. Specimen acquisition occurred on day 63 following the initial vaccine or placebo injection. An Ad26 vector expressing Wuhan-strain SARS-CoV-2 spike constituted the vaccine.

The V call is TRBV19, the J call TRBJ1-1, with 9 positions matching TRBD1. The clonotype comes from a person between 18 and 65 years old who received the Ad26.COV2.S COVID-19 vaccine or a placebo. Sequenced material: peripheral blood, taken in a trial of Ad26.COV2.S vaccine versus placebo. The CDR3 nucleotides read TGTGCCAGTACTCCAATTACCGGGACAGGGAAGACTGAAGCTTTCTTT. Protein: CASTPITGTGKTEAFF.